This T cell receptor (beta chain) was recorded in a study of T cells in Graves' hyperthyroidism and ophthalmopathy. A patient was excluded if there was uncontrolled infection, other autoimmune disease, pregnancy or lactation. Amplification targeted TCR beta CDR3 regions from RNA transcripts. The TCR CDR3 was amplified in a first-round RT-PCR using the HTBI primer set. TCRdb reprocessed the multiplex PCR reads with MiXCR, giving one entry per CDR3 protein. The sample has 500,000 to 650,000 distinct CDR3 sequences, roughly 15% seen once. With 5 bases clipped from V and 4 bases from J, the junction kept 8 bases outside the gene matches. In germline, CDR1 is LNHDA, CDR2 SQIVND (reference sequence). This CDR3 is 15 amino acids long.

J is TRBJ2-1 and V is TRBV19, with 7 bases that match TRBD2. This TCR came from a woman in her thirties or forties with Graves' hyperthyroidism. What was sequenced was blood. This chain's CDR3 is CASSLTSVPYNEQFF. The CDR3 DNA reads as TGTGCCAGTAGTCTTACTAGCGTCCCTTACAATGAGCAGTTCTTC.